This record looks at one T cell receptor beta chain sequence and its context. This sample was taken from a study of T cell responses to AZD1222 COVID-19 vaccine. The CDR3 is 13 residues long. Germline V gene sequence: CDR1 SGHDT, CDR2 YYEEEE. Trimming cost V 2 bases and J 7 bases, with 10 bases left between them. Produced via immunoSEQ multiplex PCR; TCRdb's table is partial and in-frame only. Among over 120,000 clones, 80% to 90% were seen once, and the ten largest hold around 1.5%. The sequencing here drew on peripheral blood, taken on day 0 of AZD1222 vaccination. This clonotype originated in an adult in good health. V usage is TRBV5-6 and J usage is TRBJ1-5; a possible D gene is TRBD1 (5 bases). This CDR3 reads CASSLRTSQPQHF. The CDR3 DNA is TGTGCCAGCAGCTTAAGGACATCACAGCCCCAGCATTTT. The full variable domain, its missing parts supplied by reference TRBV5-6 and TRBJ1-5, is DAGVTQSPTHLIKTRGQQVTLRCSPKSGHDTVSWYQQALGQGPQFIFQYYEEEERQRGNFPDRFSGHQFPNYSSELNVNALLLGDSALYLCASSLRTSQPQHFGDGTRLSIL.